Each of the 20 T cell receptor beta chains below was sequenced from the same sample in a study of T cell responses to AZD1222 COVID-19 vaccine (dated by TCRdb to the early 2020s). The time point label here, explained by the study, means: baseline before first vaccination. The method was the immunoSEQ multiplex PCR assay. TCRdb obtained this table from immuneACCESS and retained in-frame rearrangements with V and J assigned. These tables miss some clones; where compared with another copy, unresolved V genes account for less than half of the shortfall, and the remainder is unexplained. Across this sample there are about 140,000 clones, with 80% to 95% seen only once. The ten largest account for more than 4.5% of the sample. Source: peripheral blood, taken on day 0 of AZD1222 vaccination. These receptors all stem from an adult in good health.

A single count supports this clone. The chain couples TRBV11-2 to TRBJ2-1; 13 bases map to TRBD2. After removal of 5 bases from V and 4 bases from J, the junction contained 11 bases not matched to a gene. This CDR3 is built from 18 residues. In germline, CDR1 is SGHAT, CDR2 FQNNGV. The CDR3 sequence is CASSLRTSGGLYYNEQFF. CDR3 nucleotide sequence: TGTGCCAGCAGCCTCCGGACTAGCGGGGGCCTTTATTACAATGAGCAGTTCTTC.

The chain is built from TRBV24-1 and TRBJ2-1; 10 bases match TRBD2. This CDR3 is 16 amino acids long. J gave up 2 bases and V 4 bases, and 4 bases lay outside the gene matches. Germline V CDR1 and CDR2: KGHDR, SFDVKD. CDR3 sequence: CATSDSTSGTYNEQFF. The CDR3 coding sequence is TGTGCCACCAGTGACTCTACTAGCGGGACCTACAATGAGCAGTTCTTC.

This clone showed up just a few times. This sequence joins TRBV10-3 and TRBJ2-7; 11 bases are shared with TRBD1. With 9 bases clipped from V and 5 bases from J, the junction kept 9 bases outside the gene matches. Looked up from germline, CDR1 is ENHRY and CDR2 is SYGVKD. The CDR3 is 14 residues long. CDR3 sequence: CAIATGQGVHEQYF. The CDR3 bases are TGTGCCATAGCGACGGGACAGGGGGTCCACGAGCAGTACTTC.

The J gene is TRBJ1-4, the V gene TRBV28; tentatively, D is TRBD1 (5 bases). Between the trimmed V and J ends, which lost 10 bases and 1 base, there was a span of 13 bases. The V gene's germline CDR1 is MDHEN and CDR2 SYDVKM. The CDR3 length is 14 residues. The CDR3 region is CATGGAGTNEKLFF. The CDR3, as DNA: TGTGCCACTGGCGGGGCGGGAACTAATGAAAAACTGTTTTTT.

This clone has only one observation. This chain connects TRBV6-2 or TRBV6-3 to TRBJ2-7, with D hard to call. Trimming removed 5 bases at V and 3 bases at J, with 11 bases between. Per the germline V gene, CDR1 is MNHEY and CDR2 is SVGEGT. The CDR3 is 13 residues long. CDR3 nucleotides: TGTGCCAGCAGTGATCCACCTATCTACGAGCAGTACTTC. It translates to CASSDPPIYEQYF.

V usage is TRBV7-2 and J usage is TRBJ2-7; the match to TRBD2 covers 9 bases. The germline gives CDR1 SGHTA, CDR2 FQGNSA. V trimming: 0 bases; J trimming: 0 bases; junction bases outside the gene matches: 6. The CDR3 runs to 17 residues. CDR3 protein: CASSLATAGGGSYEQYF. In nucleotides, the CDR3 is TGTGCCAGCAGCTTAGCGACAGCGGGGGGAGGCTCCTACGAGCAGTACTTC.

The rearrangement links TRBV12-5 to TRBJ2-3, with unresolved D. V lost 0 bases to trimming and J lost 2 bases, with 3 bases between them. Looked up from germline, CDR1 is LGHNT and CDR2 is FRNRAP. The CDR3 is 13 residues long. The CDR3 here is CASGLVTTDTQYF. DNA for the CDR3: TGTGCTAGTGGTTTGGTCACCACAGATACGCAGTATTTT.

The V call is TRBV7-2, the J call TRBJ2-3; TRBD2 aligns across 13 bases. This CDR3 region has 19 residues. Germline loops: CDR1 SGHTA, CDR2 FQGNSA. Germline trimming cut 1 base from V and 2 bases from J; bases unmatched to any gene: 9. This chain's CDR3 is CASSLDRTSGRRDTDTQYF. CDR3 bases: TGTGCCAGCAGCTTAGATCGGACTAGCGGGAGACGGGACACAGATACGCAGTATTTT.

The chain links TRBV7-9 to TRBJ1-1; a possible D gene is TRBD1 (5 bases). Germline V gene sequence: CDR1 SEHNR, CDR2 FQNEAQ (reference sequence). The V gene lost 3 bases and the J gene lost 4 bases, with 12 bases spanning the gap. This CDR3 has 14 residues. CDR3 nucleotides: TGTGCCAGCAGCTTCGGGGGGAGCGGCACTGAAGCTTTCTTT. Residues: CASSFGGSGTEAFF.

This sequence joins TRBV11-2 and TRBJ2-2; no clear D gene. The germline V gene has CDR1 SGHAT and CDR2 FQNNGV. The V end was cut by 5 bases, the J end by 1 base, with 11 bases between. This CDR3 spans 15 amino acids. The CDR3 spells CASSKLGMNTGELFF. The CDR3 DNA reads as TGTGCCAGCAGCAAACTGGGGATGAACACCGGGGAGCTGTTTTTT.

The V call is TRBV5-6, the J call TRBJ1-1; D is unresolved. The V end lost 2 bases, the J end lost 2 bases, and 7 bases lay between the germline ends. The CDR3 length is 13 residues. Germline CDR1 is SGHDT and CDR2 is YYEEEE. The CDR3: CASSFQRNTEAFF. Here the CDR3 DNA reads TGTGCCAGCAGCTTCCAGAGAAACACTGAAGCTTTCTTT.

The J gene is TRBJ2-7, the V gene TRBV7-8; 13 positions match TRBD2. CDR1 SGHVS and CDR2 FQNEAQ come from the germline V gene. The CDR3 totals 18 residues. J was trimmed by 0 bases and V by 7 bases; bases with no gene match: 12. CDR3 amino acids: CASKRLAGGITSSYEQYF. The DNA of the CDR3 is TGTGCCAGCAAGAGACTAGCGGGAGGAATTACCAGCTCCTACGAGCAGTACTTC.

This chain uses TRBV3-1 (or the pseudogene TRBV3-2) with TRBJ2-2; weak D call: TRBD1 (5 bases). The length of the CDR3 is 16 residues. V lost 2 bases and J lost 0, with 10 bases in between. CDR1 and CDR2 from the germline V gene are LGHDT and YNNKEL (reference sequence). CDR3 loop: CASSQLTGANTGELFF. CDR3 DNA sequence: TGTGCCAGCAGCCAACTAACAGGAGCGAACACCGGGGAGCTGTTTTTT.

This clone has only a few counts. The V and J genes are TRBV29-1 and TRBJ2-5; D possibly corresponds to TRBD2 (6 bases). This CDR3 spans 13 amino acids. V shed 4 bases and J shed 0 bases, with 9 bases lying between them. The germline V gene has CDR1 SQVTM and CDR2 ANQGSEA. This CDR3 is CSVAGLNQETQYF. The CDR3 region has the DNA TGCAGCGTTGCGGGACTTAACCAAGAGACCCAGTACTTC. The whole variable domain, remainder taken from reference TRBV29-1 and TRBJ2-5, is SAVISQKPSRDICQRGTSLTIQCQVDSQVTMMFWYRQQPGQSLTLIATANQGSEATYESGFVIDKFPISRPNLTFSTLTVSNMSPEDSSIYLCSVAGLNQETQYFGPGTRLLVL.

This chain connects TRBV28 to TRBJ2-5; D is perhaps TRBD1 (6 bases). The germline gives CDR1 MDHEN, CDR2 SYDVKM. V lost 4 bases, J lost 5 bases, and 20 bases lay in between. The CDR3 runs to 16 residues. This CDR3 is CASSSTGLRYVETQYF. The CDR3 nucleotides read TGTGCCAGCAGTTCTACAGGGCTGCGGTATGTGGAGACCCAGTACTTC.

The chain has TRBV11-2 and TRBJ1-6; D unclear. The CDR3 length is 15 residues. CDR1 SGHAT and CDR2 FQNNGV come from the germline V gene. Trimming took 1 base from V and 10 from J, leaving 14 bases between them. The chain's CDR3 is CASSLAPGVGSPLHF. CDR3 nucleotides: TGTGCCAGCAGCTTAGCTCCAGGAGTCGGATCACCCCTCCACTTT.

This chain joins TRBV28 and TRBJ2-1, with 10 bases that match TRBD2. The V segment lost 5 bases and the J segment 10 bases; nucleotides outside the gene matches: 11. There are 15 residues in the CDR3. From germline, CDR1 is MDHEN and CDR2 SYDVKM. The CDR3 DNA sequence: TGTGCCAGCAGTATCAGCGGGGGGGCCCCCGGAGAGCAGTTCTTC. This encodes CASSISGGAPGEQFF.

The genes are TRBV20-1 and TRBJ2-7; D is perhaps TRBD2 (5 bases). The V gene lost 3 bases and the J gene lost 5 bases, with 23 bases spanning the gap. The CDR3 loop spans 16 amino acids. Germline CDR1 DFQATT, CDR2 SNEGSKA (reference sequence). The CDR3: CSASSASFEGRDEQYF. Written as DNA, the CDR3 is TGCAGTGCTAGTTCCGCTAGCTTCGAAGGTAGGGACGAGCAGTACTTC.

V and J are TRBV5-1 and TRBJ1-1, with D uncertain. Germline CDR1 is SGHRS and CDR2 is YFSETQ. Trimming took off 0 bases at V and 1 base at J, with 4 bases between the two ends. The CDR3 consists of 13 residues. CDR3 loop: CASSLEENTEAFF. In DNA, the CDR3 is TGCGCCAGCAGCTTGGAGGAGAACACTGAAGCTTTCTTT.

V is TRBV10-3 and J is TRBJ1-5; 12 positions agree with TRBD1. Trimming cost V 0 bases and J 10 bases; bases outside gene matches: 10. The CDR3 spans 17 residues. CDR1 is ENHRY and CDR2 is SYGVKD in the germline V gene. CDR3 DNA: TGTGCCATCAGTGAGTCGAACTTATGGGACAGGGGGCAACCCCAGCATTTT. Protein sequence: CAISESNLWDRGQPQHF.